The 28 T cell receptor beta chains listed next were all sequenced from one sample in a study of blood T cell repertoires in COVID-19. Only in-frame clones appear in the TCRdb table, and some are missing; sequencing was by immunoSEQ multiplex PCR. The table lists 97,000 or so clones, roughly nine tenths of them singletons. Sequencing was done on a sample of peripheral blood. These TCRs come from a man between 45 and 60 years old with active COVID-19.

The chain is built from TRBV11-3 and TRBJ2-1; the match to TRBD2 covers 8 bases. CDR1 and CDR2 (germline): SGHNT, YENEEA. The CDR3 has 14 amino acids. Germline trimming cut 5 bases from V and 6 bases from J; bases unmatched to any gene: 6. The CDR3 DNA sequence: TGTGCCAGCAGCCTAGGGGCGGGGGGCAATGAGCAGTTCTTC. Translation gives CASSLGAGGNEQFF.

V and J are TRBV5-4 and TRBJ1-1; no clear D gene. Per the germline V gene, CDR1 is SGHNT and CDR2 is YYREEE (reference sequence). V was shortened by 3 bases and J by 3 bases, with 12 bases between the two germline ends. This CDR3 spans 14 amino acids. For the CDR3, the DNA is TGTGCCAGCAGCTCGGGAGCCGGGGACACTGAAGCTTTCTTT. Protein product: CASSSGAGDTEAFF.

The V gene is TRBV25-1, the J gene TRBJ1-6; D is perhaps TRBD1 (5 bases). Germline assignment: CDR1 MGHDK and CDR2 SYGVNS. The CDR3 totals 12 residues. The V end lost 5 bases, the J end lost 15 bases, and 14 bases lay between the germline ends. In DNA, the CDR3 is TGTGCCAGCAGTTCCGCCGGGGGGGGCCTCCACTTT. Amino acid sequence: CASSSAGGGLHF.

The sample holds one count of this clone. V usage is TRBV5-1 and J usage is TRBJ1-6; 7 positions agree with TRBD1. CDR3 length: 15 residues. The trim removed 0 bases at V and 7 bases at J, leaving 4 bases unmatched. Germline values: CDR1 SGHRS, CDR2 YFSETQ. The CDR3 sequence: CASSLGDSRNSPLHF. The CDR3 DNA follows: TGCGCCAGCAGCTTGGGGGACAGTCGGAATTCACCCCTCCACTTT.

The chain recombines TRBV2 with TRBJ2-7, with TRBD2 matching over 7 bases. The CDR3 extends over 15 amino acids. Germline V gene sequence: CDR1 SNHLY, CDR2 FYNNEI. V lost 1 base, J lost 1 base, and 4 bases stayed unmatched. The CDR3 nucleotides are TGTGCCAGCAGTGAAGGCAGCGGGGTGTCCTACGAGCAGTACTTC. It translates to CASSEGSGVSYEQYF.

The V and J genes are TRBV6-5 and TRBJ1-2; D gene ambiguous. Trimming left V 8 bases short and J 2 bases short, with 15 bases between. The CDR3 spans 14 residues. Germline V CDR1 and CDR2: MNHEY, SVGAGI. The CDR3 loop is CASQREGGNYGYTF. CDR3 in DNA: TGTGCCAGCCAAAGGGAGGGAGGGAACTATGGCTACACCTTC.

The rearrangement joins TRBV5-1 to TRBJ2-7; 10 nucleotides align to TRBD1. V was clipped by 4 bases and J by 5 bases; unmatched bases: 9. CDR1 is SGHRS and CDR2 is YFSETQ in the germline V gene. The CDR3 spans 15 residues. CDR3 sequence: CASSTPGQGLNEQYF. CDR3 in DNA: TGCGCCAGCAGCACACCGGGACAGGGGTTGAACGAGCAGTACTTC. The full variable domain, completed using reference TRBV5-1 and TRBJ2-7, is KAGVTQTPRYLIKTRGQQVTLSCSPISGHRSVSWYQQTPGQGLQFLFEYFSETQRNKGNFPGRFSGRQFSNSRSEMNVSTLELGDSALYLCASSTPGQGLNEQYFGPGTRLTVT.

In its sample, this clone was seen once. This chain connects TRBV11-2 to TRBJ1-1; a possible D gene is TRBD1 (6 bases). Trimming cost V 5 bases and J 1 base, with 11 bases left between them. The CDR3 consists of 14 residues. In germline, CDR1 is SGHAT, CDR2 FQNNGV. CDR3 region: CASSPRDKNTEAFF. CDR3 in DNA: TGTGCCAGCAGCCCTAGGGACAAGAACACTGAAGCTTTCTTT.

This clone came up once. The chain uses TRBV6-2 or TRBV6-3 and TRBJ1-6; D is unclear. This CDR3 has 17 amino acids. Per the germline V gene, CDR1 is MNHEY and CDR2 is SVGEGT. V gave up 4 bases and J gave up 5 bases, with 18 bases separating them. CDR3 sequence: CASSSLRGVLNNSPLHF. The CDR3 bases are TGTGCCAGCAGTTCCCTACGGGGTGTTCTAAATAATTCACCCCTCCACTTT.

J is TRBJ2-2 and V is TRBV4-2; 8 bases are shared with TRBD2. The CDR3 is made up of 18 amino acids. CDR1 and CDR2 (germline): LGHNA, YNFKEQ. Unmatched junction bases numbered 14, after V lost 1 base and J lost 7 bases. The CDR3 region is CASSQAEYSAGVFGELFF. For the CDR3, the DNA is TGTGCCAGCAGCCAAGCGGAGTATTCAGCGGGGGTCTTCGGGGAGCTGTTTTTT.

This chain uses TRBV7-2 with TRBJ2-3, with unresolved D. Germline V gives CDR1 SGHTA, CDR2 FQGNSA. V was clipped by 2 bases and J by 3 bases, with 12 bases between them. The CDR3 runs to 15 residues. This CDR3 reads CASSLQATSTDTQYF. In DNA form, the CDR3 reads TGTGCCAGCAGCTTACAAGCGACGAGTACAGATACGCAGTATTTT.

DNA of the CDR3: TGCGCCAGCAGCTTGGCGGCGGGGGGGACTGAAGCTTTCTTT. Residues: CASSLAAGGTEAFF. The chain employs TRBV5-1 and TRBJ1-1; perhaps TRBD1 as D (5 bases). Trimming took off 0 bases at V and 5 bases at J, with 11 bases between the two ends. The CDR3 is 14 amino acids. Looked up from germline, CDR1 is SGHRS and CDR2 is YFSETQ. The whole variable domain, filled in from reference TRBV5-1 and TRBJ1-1, reads KAGVTQTPRYLIKTRGQQVTLSCSPISGHRSVSWYQQTPGQGLQFLFEYFSETQRNKGNFPGRFSGRQFSNSRSEMNVSTLELGDSALYLCASSLAAGGTEAFFGQGTRLTVV.

V is TRBV12-3 or TRBV12-4 and J is TRBJ1-1; TRBD1 might be the D (5 bases). Trimming left V 1 base short and J 7 bases short, with 7 bases between. The CDR3 sequence is 12 residues long. In DNA, the CDR3 is TGTGCCAGCAGTTTAGGGGGGGGTGAAGCTTTCTTT. Translating gives CASSLGGGEAFF.

The rearrangement uses TRBV6-5 and TRBJ2-2; 11 bases map to TRBD2. CDR1 and CDR2 (germline): MNHEY, SVGAGI. Unmatched junction bases numbered 3, after V lost 4 bases and J lost 2 bases. The CDR3 is 16 amino acids. The CDR3: CASSLGLAANTGELFF. The CDR3 DNA is TGTGCCAGCAGTTTGGGACTAGCGGCTAACACCGGGGAGCTGTTTTTT.

The chain has TRBV6-2 or TRBV6-3 and TRBJ1-2; no clear D gene. There are 11 residues in the CDR3. V dropped 4 bases and J dropped 5 bases, with 5 bases sitting between them. CDR1 is MNHEY, CDR2 SVGEGT, per germline. The CDR3: CASSSDYGYTF. DNA of the CDR3: TGTGCCAGCAGTTCAGATTATGGCTACACCTTC.

This clone was detected only once. The chain recombines TRBV10-3 with TRBJ2-2, with 10 bases lining up with TRBD2. The CDR3 runs to 15 residues. V gave up 9 bases and J gave up 7 bases; unmatched junction bases: 11. CDR1 is ENHRY, CDR2 SYGVKD, per germline. The DNA for the CDR3 is TGTGCCATGACAGCGGGGGGGCTGAATAACGGGGAGCTGTTTTTT. Its translation is CAMTAGGLNNGELFF.

This clone appeared a single time. DNA for the CDR3: TGTGCCAGCGGAGGAGGCTACGAGCAGTACTTC. Its translation: CASGGGYEQYF. The chain links TRBV6-6 to TRBJ2-7; tentatively, D is TRBD2 (5 bases). This CDR3 spans 11 amino acids. The germline V gene has CDR1 MNHNY and CDR2 SVGAGI (reference sequence). The V end lost 8 bases, the J end lost 3 bases, and 8 bases lay between the germline ends.

This clone appeared a few times. This chain connects TRBV7-2 to TRBJ1-6; TRBD1 matches at 10 bases. With V trimmed by 5 bases and J by 10 bases, 5 bases remained unmatched. CDR3 size: 14 residues. Germline CDR1 and CDR2: SGHTA and FQGNSA. CDR3 residues: CASSPRQGASPLHF. The CDR3 nucleotides read TGTGCCAGCAGCCCCCGACAGGGGGCCTCACCCCTCCACTTT.

A note on this clone: Other nucleotide sequences from this sample produce the same CDR3. The CDR3 here is CASSYSSEQYF. CDR3 coding DNA: TGTGCCAGCAGTTACTCCAGCGAGCAGTACTTC. The gene calls are TRBV6-5 and TRBJ2-7; D remains ambiguous. The germline V gene encodes CDR1 MNHEY and CDR2 SVGAGI. The CDR3 runs 11 residues. The germline V and J ends were trimmed by 0 bases and 6 bases, with 3 bases remaining between them.

The chain is built from TRBV4-1 and TRBJ2-2; D may be TRBD1 (6 bases). In germline, CDR1 is MGHRA, CDR2 YSYEKL. The length of the CDR3 is 15 residues. The V and J ends lost 0 bases and 4 bases respectively, with 9 bases between them. The CDR3 region is CASSQERTATGELFF. CDR3 sequence (DNA): TGCGCCAGCAGCCAAGAGAGGACAGCCACCGGGGAGCTGTTTTTT.

The chain joins TRBV7-2 to TRBJ2-6; D is unresolved. The CDR3 consists of 15 residues. CDR1 and CDR2 (germline): SGHTA, FQGNSA. V was shortened by 2 bases and J by 4 bases, with 9 bases between the two germline ends. CDR3 residues: CASSLRVEGANVLTF. CDR3 in DNA: TGTGCCAGCAGCTTACGCGTGGAGGGGGCCAACGTCCTGACTTTC.

V and J are TRBV5-1 and TRBJ1-3; D unresolved. Germline-derived CDR1 and CDR2 are SGHRS and YFSETQ. The CDR3 runs to 16 residues. V gave up 0 bases and J gave up 0 bases, with 10 bases separating them. CDR3 in DNA: TGCGCCAGCAGCTTGGAAGCGGGTCGCTCTGGAAACACCATATATTTT. This sequence encodes CASSLEAGRSGNTIYF.

The chain is built from TRBV7-9 and TRBJ1-1, with 8 bases aligning to TRBD1. The CDR3 loop spans 15 amino acids. Per the germline V gene, CDR1 is SEHNR and CDR2 is FQNEAQ (reference sequence). Trimming at V came to 5 bases and at J to 1 base, leaving 6 bases not matched to a gene. This CDR3 reads CASSEGTGQNTEAFF. The CDR3 bases are TGTGCCAGCAGCGAGGGGACAGGCCAGAACACTGAAGCTTTCTTT.

This rearrangement joins TRBV12-5 to TRBJ2-5; D gene uncertain. V lost 1 base to trimming and J lost 1 base, with 4 bases between them. Per the germline V gene, CDR1 is LGHNT and CDR2 is FRNRAP. The CDR3 runs 13 residues. The CDR3 sequence is CASGLDFQETQYF. In DNA form, the CDR3 reads TGTGCTAGTGGTTTGGACTTCCAAGAGACCCAGTACTTC. Full variable domain (rest looked up from reference TRBV12-5 and TRBJ2-5): DARVTQTPRHKVTEMGQEVTMRCQPILGHNTVFWYRQTMMQGLELLAYFRNRAPLDDSGMPKDRFSAEMPDATLATLKIQPSEPRDSAVYFCASGLDFQETQYFGPGTRLLVL.

The gene calls are TRBV12-3 or TRBV12-4 and TRBJ1-1; a possible D gene is TRBD1 (5 bases). The CDR3 totals 13 residues. The ends were cut back, 4 bases at V and 2 bases at J, with 8 bases in the middle. The CDR3, as DNA: TGTGCCAGCAGTTCCGGGGGTAACACTGAAGCTTTCTTT. It translates to CASSSGGNTEAFF.

The table lists this clone with a count of one. The genes are TRBV7-3 and TRBJ2-3, with D unclear. CDR3 length: 14 amino acids. Germline V gives CDR1 SGHTA, CDR2 FQGTGA. V shed 2 bases and J shed 6 bases, with 12 bases lying between them. CDR3 in DNA: TGTGCCAGCAGCTTAGATGGGCGCCAGGATACGCAGTATTTT. Amino acids: CASSLDGRQDTQYF.

This chain uses TRBV18 with TRBJ2-5; D possibly corresponds to TRBD2 (5 bases). The germline CDR1 and CDR2 sequences are KGHSH and LQKENI. There are 13 residues in the CDR3. V was clipped by 1 base and J by 5 bases, with 8 bases between them. In nucleotides, the CDR3 is TGTGCCAGCTCACCACTTGGCGGGGAGACCCAGTACTTC. Amino acid sequence: CASSPLGGETQYF.

The rearrangement uses TRBV5-5 and TRBJ2-5, with 9 bases lining up with TRBD2. Germline V gene sequence: CDR1 SGHKS, CDR2 YYEKEE (reference sequence). CDR3 size: 13 residues. With 4 bases clipped from V and 5 bases from J, the junction kept 3 bases outside the gene matches. As DNA, the CDR3 is TGTGCCAGCAGCCGCGGGAGGGGGGAGACCCAGTACTTC. Its translation is CASSRGRGETQYF.